The 18 T cell receptor beta chains in this list originate from one sample, sequenced in a study of T cells in Graves' hyperthyroidism and ophthalmopathy. The source material, RNA transcripts, was used to amplify TCR beta CDR3 regions. First-round RT-PCR with HTBI primers amplified the TCR CDR3 region. Via MiXCR, TCRdb re-called the multiplex PCR reads, giving one row per CDR3 protein. The sample lists a few hundred thousand distinct CDR3 sequences; approximately 14% were seen once. Sequencing used blood. Receptors were obtained from a woman aged 25 to 39 with Graves' hyperthyroidism.

The sample holds a few counts of this clonotype. The J gene is TRBJ2-5, the V gene TRBV14, with no clear D. This CDR3 spans 14 amino acids. V was clipped by 0 bases and J by 2 bases, with 7 bases between them. CDR1 SGHDN and CDR2 FVKESK come from the germline V gene. CDR3 DNA: TGTGCCAGCAGCCAAGATTTGGTGCAAGAGACCCAGTACTTC. Residues: CASSQDLVQETQYF.

This sequence joins TRBV18 and TRBJ1-3, with a possible D match to TRBD1 (5 bases). The CDR3 is 15 residues long. CDR1 and CDR2 (germline): KGHSH, LQKENI. V shed 3 bases and J shed 1 base, with 10 bases lying between them. The CDR3 loop is CASSPTDKSGNTIYF. For the CDR3, the DNA is TGTGCCAGCTCACCTACGGACAAATCTGGAAACACCATATATTTT.

V is TRBV5-1 and J is TRBJ2-5; D possibly matches TRBD1 or TRBD2 (5 bases each). CDR1 and CDR2 (germline): SGHRS, YFSETQ. V lost 0 bases, J lost 5 bases, and 14 bases lay in between. The CDR3 spans 15 residues. The CDR3 DNA reads as TGCGCCAGCAGCTTGGTGGCAGGGAGTTTGGAGACCCAGTACTTC. Translated: CASSLVAGSLETQYF.

At least ten counts were recorded for this clonotype. V usage is TRBV11-1 and J usage is TRBJ2-7; TRBD1 aligns across 9 bases. The CDR3 loop spans 15 amino acids. CDR1 is SGHAT, CDR2 FQDESV, per germline (reference sequence). V shed 1 base and J 5 bases; nucleotides not matched to a gene: 6. This CDR3 reads CASSLGPQGAHEQYF. CDR3 coding DNA: TGTGCCAGCAGCTTAGGGCCACAGGGGGCCCACGAGCAGTACTTC.

The V and J genes are TRBV9 and TRBJ2-1; D is undetermined. V lost 2 bases and J lost 4, with 4 bases in between. CDR1 SGDLS and CDR2 YYNGEE come from the germline V gene. This CDR3 region has 12 residues. This chain's CDR3 is CASSVDYNEQFF. The CDR3 DNA follows: TGTGCCAGCAGCGTGGATTACAATGAGCAGTTCTTC. Based on the CDR3 plus reference TRBV9 and TRBJ2-1, the full variable domain is DSGVTQTPKHLITATGQRVTLRCSPRSGDLSVYWYQQSLDQGLQFLIQYYNGEERAKGNILERFSAQQFPDLHSELNLSSLELGDSALYFCASSVDYNEQFFGPGTRLTVL.

This clonotype was counted a few times. One base away lies a much larger clone, so this may be a sequencing read error. The chain has TRBV6-1 and TRBJ1-1; tentatively, D is TRBD1 (6 bases). V was trimmed by 6 bases and J by 2 bases, leaving 7 bases between them. Germline V lookup: CDR1 MNHNS, CDR2 SASEGT. The CDR3 contains 12 residues. CDR3 coding DNA: TGTGCCAGCAGGGACAGCAACACTGAAGCTTTCTTT. It specifies CASRDSNTEAFF.

This clonotype was counted a few times. The CDR3 reads CASSQDIGDEQYF. In DNA form, the CDR3 reads TGCGCCAGCAGCCAAGATATAGGGGACGAGCAGTACTTC. The V and J genes are TRBV4-3 and TRBJ2-7; a weak D match, TRBD1 (5 bases). Germline CDR1 is LGHNA and CDR2 is YSLEER. V was pared by 0 bases and J by 5 bases, with 8 bases between. This CDR3 region has 13 residues.

This clonotype was detected only a few times. The genes are TRBV7-9 and TRBJ2-3; tentatively, D is TRBD2 (5 bases). From germline, CDR1 is SEHNR and CDR2 FQNEAQ (reference sequence). CDR3 length: 16 amino acids. With 7 bases removed from V and 0 bases from J, the gap between germline ends came to 17 bases. In DNA form, the CDR3 reads TGTGCCAGCAAAGTTGTAACAAGCGGTAGCACAGATACGCAGTATTTT. Its translation: CASKVVTSGSTDTQYF.

This clonotype was picked up many times. The chain employs TRBV12-3 or TRBV12-4 and TRBJ1-1; D not resolved. Trimming removed 2 bases at V and 0 bases at J, with 22 bases between. The CDR3 runs to 19 residues. CDR3 protein: CASSLRPPPWRSMNTEAFF. Here the CDR3 DNA reads TGTGCCAGCAGTTTACGACCCCCTCCGTGGCGGTCCATGAACACTGAAGCTTTCTTT.

This clonotype came up many times. The chain employs TRBV18 and TRBJ2-7; D unclear. CDR3 length equals 13 residues. In germline, CDR1 is KGHSH, CDR2 LQKENI. Trimming left V 3 bases short and J 0 bases short, with 6 bases between. The CDR3, as DNA: TGTGCCAGCTCACCGGACGGCTCCTACGAGCAGTACTTC. Its translation: CASSPDGSYEQYF.

This clonotype appeared many times. The chain uses TRBV7-2 and TRBJ2-7, with TRBD2 identical over 11 bases. This CDR3 spans 17 amino acids. Germline CDR1 reads SGHTA; CDR2 reads FQGNSA. V shed 3 bases, J shed 2 bases, and the junction held 9 bases outside the gene matches. The CDR3 region has the DNA TGTGCCAGCAGCTTCGGACTAGCGGGCCCGCTTCCCTACGAGCAGTACTTC. Translated: CASSFGLAGPLPYEQYF.

The table lists this clonotype with many counts. V usage is TRBV20-1 and J usage is TRBJ2-1; the D gene is possibly TRBD2 (7 bases). The CDR3 sequence is 13 residues long. The germline V gene encodes CDR1 DFQATT and CDR2 SNEGSKA (reference sequence). Trimming removed 3 bases from V and 9 bases from J, with 15 bases in between. The chain's CDR3 is CSARFGGPGEQFF. In DNA, the CDR3 is TGCAGTGCTAGGTTCGGGGGGCCCGGTGAGCAGTTCTTC.

Notes on this clonotype: A read error may explain this, as a much larger clone is one base away. As the CDR3 is not closed by the conserved phenylalanine or tryptophan, this likely results from a read error. The chain joins TRBV11-1 to TRBJ2-5; no definite D call. The CDR3 is 14 amino acids. Germline V gives CDR1 SGHAT, CDR2 FQDESV (reference sequence). Trimming cost V 3 bases and J 5 bases, with 13 bases left between them. In nucleotides, the CDR3 is TGTGCCAGCAGCTTCGGTTGGGGTCGGGAGACCCAGTACCTC. Its translation is CASSFGWGRETQYL.

This clonotype came up many times. This rearrangement joins TRBV20-1 to TRBJ2-1; D unclear. V lost 1 base and J 0 bases, leaving 7 bases between the germline ends. CDR1 is DFQATT, CDR2 SNEGSKA, per germline (reference sequence). This CDR3 is built from 14 residues. The CDR3 region has the DNA TGCAGTGCTAGAGGCCCTAGCTCCTACAATGAGCAGTTCTTC. Translated: CSARGPSSYNEQFF.

Only one count was recorded for this clonotype. The chain links TRBV11-3 to TRBJ1-2; unclear D gene. This CDR3 is 15 amino acids long. CDR1 is SGHNT and CDR2 is YENEEA in the germline V gene. The V and J ends lost 5 bases and 5 bases respectively, with 18 bases between them. The CDR3 nucleotides are TGTGCCAGCAGCCTAAAGGGTGGGTTGCGGTATGGCTACACCTTC. Residues: CASSLKGGLRYGYTF.

This clonotype has at least ten counts. Here the CDR3 reads CASSLAHFQPPNEQFF. Written as DNA, the CDR3 is TGCGCCAGCAGCTTGGCCCATTTCCAGCCGCCCAATGAGCAGTTCTTC. This chain connects TRBV5-1 to TRBJ2-1; no clear D. CDR1 and CDR2 from the germline V gene are SGHRS and YFSETQ. The CDR3 length is 16 residues. The V end lost 0 bases, the J end lost 6 bases, and 16 bases lay between the germline ends.

The CDR3: CASSPRTGEVNTEAFF. Here the CDR3 DNA reads TGCGCCAGCAGCCCTCGGACAGGGGAGGTGAACACTGAAGCTTTCTTT. The chain has TRBV4-1 and TRBJ1-1, with 9 positions matching TRBD1. The CDR3 runs to 16 residues. CDR1 is MGHRA and CDR2 is YSYEKL in the germline V gene. The V and J ends lost 4 bases and 0 bases, in that order; junction bases with no gene match: 6.

Comment on this clonotype: A much larger clone lies a single base off, so this may be a read error. The chain uses TRBV18 and TRBJ2-3, with D unresolved. In germline, CDR1 is KGHSH, CDR2 LQKENI. Trimming cost V 4 bases and J 6 bases, with 17 bases left between them. CDR3 length: 15 residues. The CDR3 DNA reads TGTGCCAGCTCACTATCACCCCCGGCGGCGGATACGCAGTATTTT. Translating gives CASSLSPPAADTQYF.